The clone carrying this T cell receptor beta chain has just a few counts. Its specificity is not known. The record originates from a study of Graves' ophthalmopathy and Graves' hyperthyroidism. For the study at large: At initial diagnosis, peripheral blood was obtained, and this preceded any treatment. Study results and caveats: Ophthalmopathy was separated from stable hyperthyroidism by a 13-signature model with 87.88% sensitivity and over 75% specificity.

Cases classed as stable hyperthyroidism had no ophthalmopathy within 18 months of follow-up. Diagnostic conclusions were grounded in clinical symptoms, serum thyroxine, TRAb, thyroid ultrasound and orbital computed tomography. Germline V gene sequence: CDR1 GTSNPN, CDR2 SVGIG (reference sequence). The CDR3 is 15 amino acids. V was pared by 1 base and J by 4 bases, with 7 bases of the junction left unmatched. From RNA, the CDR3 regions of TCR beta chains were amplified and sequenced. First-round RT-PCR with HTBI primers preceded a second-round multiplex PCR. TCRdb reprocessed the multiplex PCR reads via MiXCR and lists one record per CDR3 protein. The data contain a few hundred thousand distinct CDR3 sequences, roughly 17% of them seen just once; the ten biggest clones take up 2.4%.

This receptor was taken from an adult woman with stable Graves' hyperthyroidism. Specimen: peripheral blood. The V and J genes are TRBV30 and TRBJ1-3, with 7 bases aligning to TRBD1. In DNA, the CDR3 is TGTGCCTGGAGTGGGGGACAGAGGCCGGGAAACACCATATATTTT. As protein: CAWSGGQRPGNTIYF.